The rows below give T cell receptor beta chains drawn from one sample of a study of CD8 T cells in Susac syndrome. TCRdb analysed the immunoSEQ multiplex PCR reads with MiXCR anew, one entry per CDR3 protein. The sample contains a few hundred thousand distinct CDR3 sequences, 92% of which appear only once. Sample: CD8+ T cells from PBMCs. These receptors were obtained from a human donor with multiple sclerosis. The CDR3 runs from the conserved cysteine through the conserved F or W. A D gene is named only where the DNA matches it firmly. Size is stated for part of the rows, as once, few or many counts, or as a class when the clone is expanded.

V gene	D gene	clone size	J gene	CDR3 DNA	CDR3 protein
TRBV30	TRBD1	NA	TRBJ2-3	TGTGCCTGGAGTGGTGGCCGACAGGGAAAGGTCACAGATACGCAGTATTTT	CAWSGGRQGKVTDTQYF
TRBV4-3	TRBD1	NA	TRBJ1-2	TGCGCCAGCAGCCAGGGACAGTATGGCTACACCTTC	CASSQGQYGYTF
TRBV20-1	NA	NA	TRBJ1-5	TGCAGTGCTAGAGCCCACCGGGGCAGGGATCCCCTACAGAGCAATCAGCCCCAGCATTTT	CSARAHRGRDPLQSNQPQHF
TRBV2	NA	NA	TRBJ1-1	TGTGCCAGCAGTCAAGGGGATTCTGGCACTGAAGCTTTCTTT	CASSQGDSGTEAFF
TRBV6-5	NA	NA	TRBJ1-1	TGTGCCAGCAGTTACTCGGGGCAGACTTCGACTGAAGCTTTCTTT	CASSYSGQTSTEAFF
TRBV4-1	NA	NA	TRBJ2-7	TGCGCCAGCAGCCAAGATATGTGGGGAAGGGGCTACGAGCAGTACTTC	CASSQDMWGRGYEQYF
TRBV7-8	NA	NA	TRBJ1-1	TGTGCCAGCAGCCCAGGACCGCCCCAGAACACTGAAGCTTTCTTT	CASSPGPPQNTEAFF
TRBV7-2	NA	NA	TRBJ2-7	TGTGCCAGCAGCGCCCCCGAAAGCGGCAGGGGGGCCTACGAGCAGTACTTC	CASSAPESGRGAYEQYF
TRBV6-6	NA	NA	TRBJ2-7	TGTGCCAGCAGTTTAGGGGCTCCCAACGAGCAGTACTTC	CASSLGAPNEQYF
TRBV4-3	NA	once	TRBJ1-1	TGCGCCAGCAGCCAAGAACAAGTTCCGGAACCGGGCCCGCGGTCTGAAGCTTTCTTT	CASSQEQVPEPGPRSEAFF
TRBV5-1	NA	NA	TRBJ2-5	TGCGCCAGCCGAGACGTAGACAGCCAAGAGACCCAGTACTTC	CASRDVDSQETQYF